This TCR beta chain was recovered during a study of T cells after yellow fever vaccination. Findings and caveats of the study: Though weaker, the secondary response peaked faster, on day 5 versus 15.

With regard to this clonotype: The antigen remains undetermined.

MiXCR, applied by TCRdb to the 5' RACE reads, yields one record per CDR3 protein. This sample has 450,000 to 600,000 distinct CDR3 sequences, with about a sixth found just once. The sequence derives from a man between 18 and 35 years old who received the YFV17D yellow fever vaccine. The material was PBMCs, obtained 5 to 6 days after the first yellow fever vaccination.

CDR3 sequence reads: CASSLDPSGGTEAFF. The DNA of the CDR3 is TGTGCCAGCAGCTTAGATCCGTCCGGGGGCACTGAAGCTTTCTTT. This rearrangement joins TRBV11-2 to TRBJ1-1; tentatively, D is TRBD1 (5 bases). The germline V gene has CDR1 SGHAT and CDR2 FQNNGV. The CDR3 spans 15 residues. The V and J ends lost 0 bases and 4 bases respectively, with 12 bases between them.